These 5 T cell receptor beta chains share one sample of origin, sequenced in a study of T cell repertoires in cytomegalovirus infection. TCRdb independently ran MiXCR on the reads; one entry per CDR3 protein. The data show about 310,000 distinct CDR3 sequences, with just under 25% seen just once and roughly 13% held by the top ten. No antigen is known for these receptors. The material sequenced was cultured PBMCs, taken from culture after CMV antigen stimulation. The receptors here all came from a human donor in good health (CMV status not recorded). Some clones in this sample may be carry-over from other donors' samples.

This clonotype appeared many times. This chain links TRBV19 with TRBJ1-5; no firm D call. Per the germline V gene, CDR1 is LNHDA and CDR2 is SQIVND (reference sequence). The CDR3 extends over 15 amino acids. V lost 7 bases, J lost 1 base, and 14 bases lay in between. In DNA, the CDR3 is TGTGCCAGTAACTGGGGAGGGATCAGCAATCAGCCCCAGCATTTT. Protein: CASNWGGISNQPQHF. The full variable domain, its missing parts supplied by reference TRBV19 and TRBJ1-5, is DGGITQSPKYLFRKEGQNVTLSCEQNLNHDAMYWYRQDPGQGLRLIYYSQIVNDFQKGDIAEGYSVSREKKESFPLTVTSAQKNPTAFYLCASNWGGISNQPQHFGDGTRLSIL.

V gene TRBV29-1 combines with J gene TRBJ1-3; 8 positions agree with TRBD1. V lost 8 bases to trimming and J lost 4 bases; unmatched junction nucleotides: 10. CDR3 length: 14 residues. Germline values: CDR1 SQVTM, CDR2 ANQGSEA. The CDR3 sequence is CSFRQGLSGNTIYF. The CDR3 DNA sequence: TGCAGCTTCAGACAGGGGCTGTCCGGAAACACCATATATTTT.

The chain joins TRBV24-1 to TRBJ2-1, with 10 bases fitting TRBD1. V dropped 9 bases and J dropped 5; count of bases not matched to a gene: 3. Per germline, CDR1 KGHDR and CDR2 SFDVKD. The CDR3 has 13 amino acids. The CDR3: CATGQGVHNEQFF. DNA for the CDR3: TGTGCCACCGGACAGGGGGTTCACAATGAGCAGTTCTTC.

The chain employs TRBV5-1 and TRBJ2-1; 7 nucleotides line up with TRBD2. The CDR3 has 14 amino acids. Germline CDR1 reads SGHRS; CDR2 reads YFSETQ. J gave up 7 bases and V 0 bases, and 4 bases lay outside the gene matches. CDR3 nucleotide sequence: TGCGCCAGCAGCTTGGAGGGACTACCTAATGAGCAGTTCTTC. Protein sequence: CASSLEGLPNEQFF. The variable domain in full, completed from reference TRBV5-1 and TRBJ2-1, reads KAGVTQTPRYLIKTRGQQVTLSCSPISGHRSVSWYQQTPGQGLQFLFEYFSETQRNKGNFPGRFSGRQFSNSRSEMNVSTLELGDSALYLCASSLEGLPNEQFFGPGTRLTVL.

This clonotype was counted ten times or more. The chain combines TRBV7-2 with TRBJ1-1; unclear D gene. Germline values: CDR1 SGHTA, CDR2 FQGNSA. The V end was cut by 2 bases, the J end by 3 bases, with 7 bases between. This CDR3 is 13 amino acids long. The CDR3 bases are TGTGCCAGCAGCTTATTGGTTTACACTGAAGCTTTCTTT. Amino acids: CASSLLVYTEAFF. The variable domain in full, completed from reference TRBV7-2 and TRBJ1-1, reads GAGVSQSPSNKVTEKGKDVELRCDPISGHTALYWYRQSLGQGLEFLIYFQGNSAPDKSGLPSDRFSAERTGGSVSTLTIQRTQQEDSAVYLCASSLLVYTEAFFGQGTRLTVV.